Sequencing of this T cell receptor (beta chain) was carried out in a study of blood T cell repertoires in COVID-19. Profiled with immunoSEQ multiplex PCR; TCRdb holds only in-frame clones, not every one. Among approximately 210,000 clones, roughly 81% were seen once, and the ten largest hold 7.5% to 8%. V lost 4 bases and J lost 0, with 10 bases in between. This CDR3 has 16 residues. Germline V gene sequence: CDR1 SSHAT, CDR2 FNYEAQ (reference sequence). The origin of this receptor is a woman aged 45-65 years with active or convalescent COVID-19. The chain is built from TRBV7-7 and TRBJ2-6; D possibly corresponds to TRBD2 (5 bases). Sequenced material: peripheral blood. Here the CDR3 DNA reads TGTGCCAGCAGCTCCGGACGGGGCTCTGGGGCCAACGTCCTGACTTTC. Protein product: CASSSGRGSGANVLTF.